This T cell receptor (beta chain) was profiled in a study of T cell responses to AZD1222 COVID-19 vaccine. Points from the study as a whole: Vaccine-associated CD4 TCRs spanned spike, dominant at 160-218 and 743-854. The donor cohort was predominantly white British with a female majority, and clonal diversity may have been underestimated.

Notes on this clone: What it binds is not known.

CDR3 length equals 18 residues. TCRdb's copy holds only in-frame clones and misses some; the assay was immunoSEQ multiplex PCR. The sample includes about 110,000 clones, 92% seen only once; the top ten take approximately 7.9%. The input for sequencing was peripheral blood, taken 28 days after the second AZD1222 dose. The TCR originated in an adult who received the AZD1222 COVID-19 vaccine. V is TRBV21-1 and J is TRBJ2-3; TRBD1 is the table's D call and was not checked against the DNA. TRBV21-1 corresponds to a pseudogene. Here the CDR3 DNA reads TGTGCCAGCAGCAAAGTAGATGCGAAGGGACAGGGGGCAGATACGCAGTATTTT. It encodes CASSKVDAKGQGADTQYF.